Below, 24 T cell receptor beta chains from the same sample are listed, as sequenced in a study of blood T cells in healthy people across ages. The use of a sample-barcoded 5' primer and a J-beta primer mix characterized a second PCR of roughly 6 to 11 cycles. A single record per CDR3 protein comes from TCRdb applying MiXCR to the 5' RACE reads. The sample lists more than 1.4 million distinct CDR3 sequences, 42% occurring once. Input material: blood. The receptors originated from a woman between 18 and 29 years old in good health.

This clonotype was observed a handful of times. The gene calls are TRBV4-2 and TRBJ2-4; TRBD1 is a possible D gene (6 bases). The germline V gene encodes CDR1 LGHNA and CDR2 YNFKEQ. This CDR3 is 14 amino acids long. Trimming shortened V by 3 bases and J by 4 bases, and 10 bases separated the two germline ends. CDR3: CASSQLQGKNIQYF. CDR3 in DNA: TGTGCCAGCAGCCAGTTACAGGGTAAAAACATTCAGTACTTC.

The chain uses TRBV6-4 and TRBJ2-2; D assignment may be TRBD1 or TRBD2 (6 bases each). Trimming took off 3 bases at V and 6 bases at J, with 14 bases between the two ends. From germline, CDR1 is MRHNA and CDR2 SNTAGT. The CDR3 runs to 15 residues. The CDR3 here is CASSEGRGGAGELFF. In DNA form, the CDR3 reads TGTGCCAGCAGTGAAGGCAGGGGAGGCGCCGGGGAGCTGTTTTTT.

This clonotype has more than one count but fewer than ten. The rearrangement joins TRBV11-2 to TRBJ2-1; a possible D gene is TRBD1 (5 bases). Germline-derived CDR1 and CDR2 are SGHAT and FQNNGV. This CDR3 spans 13 amino acids. The ends were cut back, 5 bases at V and 5 bases at J, with 10 bases in the middle. The CDR3, as DNA: TGTGCCAGCAGCCCTCAGGGTGACAATGAGCAGTTCTTC. As protein: CASSPQGDNEQFF.

Note on this clonotype: Its ends do not fully match the called genes, so a read error is possible. This chain joins TRBV28 and TRBJ1-2, with 8 bases lining up with TRBD1. The germline CDR1 and CDR2 sequences are MDHEN and SYDVKM. This CDR3 region has 16 residues. The CDR3 coding sequence is TGTGCCAGCAGTCCCCGTCCCGGGACAGGAAACTATGGCCACACCTTC. Translation gives CASSPRPGTGNYGHTF.

The CDR3 region is CASTEPQGREKLFF. CDR3 nucleotide sequence: TGTGCCAGCACCGAACCCCAGGGGAGAGAAAAACTGTTTTTT. The gene calls are TRBV6-1 and TRBJ1-4, with D possibly TRBD1 on 6 matching bases. In germline, CDR1 is MNHNS, CDR2 SASEGT. The CDR3 extends over 14 amino acids. Deletions cut 7 bases from V and 8 bases from J, with 17 bases between.

This clonotype was counted a few times. The J gene is TRBJ2-7, the V gene TRBV3-1, with no clear D. The germline V gene encodes CDR1 LGHDT and CDR2 YNNKEL (reference sequence). The V and J ends lost 9 bases and 7 bases respectively, with 13 bases between them. The CDR3 has 11 amino acids. CDR3 loop: CASGATREQYF. For the CDR3, the DNA is TGTGCCAGTGGAGCCACCCGGGAGCAGTACTTC.

This clonotype was counted only a few times. The chain combines TRBV5-1 with TRBJ2-1; D not resolved. Trimming left V 7 bases short and J 7 bases short, with 9 bases between. The CDR3 extends over 11 amino acids. Germline V lookup: CDR1 SGHRS, CDR2 YFSETQ. The CDR3 DNA reads as TGCGCCAGCGGGGAACTGAATGAGCAGTTCTTC. It is translated as CASGELNEQFF. The full variable domain, with the rest looked up from reference TRBV5-1 and TRBJ2-1, is KAGVTQTPRYLIKTRGQQVTLSCSPISGHRSVSWYQQTPGQGLQFLFEYFSETQRNKGNFPGRFSGRQFSNSRSEMNVSTLELGDSALYLCASGELNEQFFGPGTRLTVL.

This clonotype appeared many times. The V gene is TRBV7-2, the J gene TRBJ2-1, with D unresolved. Trimming left V 2 bases short and J 2 bases short, with 10 bases between. The CDR3 is 15 amino acids. Germline CDR1 is SGHTA and CDR2 is FQGNSA. CDR3 sequence: CASSLTLGPYNEQFF. The CDR3 DNA follows: TGTGCCAGCAGCTTAACACTCGGACCCTACAATGAGCAGTTCTTC.

V is TRBV27 and J is TRBJ2-3; a possible D gene is TRBD2 (5 bases). Germline CDR1 is MNHEY and CDR2 is SMNVEV (reference sequence). The CDR3 runs 13 residues. Trimming shortened V by 10 bases and J by 5 bases, and 16 bases separated the two germline ends. The CDR3 bases are TGTGCCACCCAACGGGCGGGCCGAGATACGCAGTATTTT. Its translation is CATQRAGRDTQYF.

A single count supports this clonotype. V is TRBV7-3 and J is TRBJ2-1; 7 nucleotides match TRBD1. Trimming took 2 bases from V and 4 from J; bases not matched to a gene: 8. The CDR3 has 16 residues. Germline V gene data show CDR1 as SGHTA and CDR2 as FQGTGA. The chain's CDR3 is CASSLVGRDSYNEQFF. The CDR3 DNA sequence: TGTGCCAGCAGCTTAGTGGGCCGGGACAGTTACAATGAGCAGTTCTTC.

The CDR3 DNA reads as TGTGCCAGCAGTTACCCTCCGGGGGGACGCGGAAACACCATATATTTT. The encoded protein is CASSYPPGGRGNTIYF. V gene TRBV6-2 or TRBV6-3 combines with J gene TRBJ1-3; possible D gene TRBD1, 5 bases. The germline CDR1 and CDR2 sequences are MNHEY and SVGEGT. The V and J ends lost 2 bases and 4 bases respectively, with 15 bases between them. This CDR3 region has 16 residues.

The V and J genes are TRBV20-1 and TRBJ2-4; 9 bases fit TRBD1. The J call may be wrong; the DNA end is better matched by TRBJ2-7. The CDR3 is 15 residues long. Germline V gene sequence: CDR1 DFQATT, CDR2 SNEGSKA (reference sequence). The CDR3 here is CSARSVGTGSNEQYF. The CDR3 DNA reads as TGCAGTGCTAGATCCGTCGGGACAGGGAGTAACGAGCAGTACTTC.

The rearrangement joins TRBV20-1 to TRBJ2-5; tentative D call: TRBD2 (6 bases). The J call may be faulty, since TRBJ2-1 better matches the DNA end. CDR3 length equals 15 residues. The germline V gene encodes CDR1 DFQATT and CDR2 SNEGSKA (reference sequence). The CDR3 here is CSASVPGVDQETQFF. In DNA, the CDR3 is TGCAGTGCTAGCGTTCCGGGAGTGGATCAAGAGACCCAGTTCTTC.

This clonotype came up a few times. This chain uses TRBV2 with TRBJ2-7; 7 nucleotides align to TRBD2. Germline V gives CDR1 SNHLY, CDR2 FYNNEI. The CDR3 covers 18 residues. The ends lost 0 bases at V and 0 bases at J; junction bases unmatched: 11. CDR3 residues: CASSEALGPSGSSYEQYF. The CDR3 DNA sequence: TGTGCCAGCAGTGAAGCGCTCGGTCCTAGCGGTAGCTCCTACGAGCAGTACTTC.

A few counts support this clonotype. The chain has TRBV4-2 and TRBJ2-1, with TRBD2 identical over 12 bases. The CDR3 is 16 residues long. The germline CDR1 and CDR2 sequences are LGHNA and YNFKEQ. With 4 bases clipped from V and 3 bases from J, the junction kept 4 bases outside the gene matches. The CDR3 DNA is TGTGCCAGCAGCCCATGGACTAGCGGGGACTACAATGAGCAGTTCTTC. Amino acid sequence: CASSPWTSGDYNEQFF.

This clonotype was detected once. The chain couples TRBV4-1 to TRBJ1-2; 7 nucleotides agree with TRBD1. Germline CDR1 reads MGHRA; CDR2 reads YSYEKL. The CDR3 is 16 amino acids. Unmatched junction bases numbered 10, after V lost 1 base and J lost 5 bases. The DNA for the CDR3 is TGCGCCAGCAGCCAAGGGGAGGGAGTGGGACAGTATGGCTACACCTTC. Its translation is CASSQGEGVGQYGYTF.

In this sample, this clonotype turned up a few times. The chain has TRBV29-1 and TRBJ1-2; D gene unclear. Per germline, CDR1 SQVTM and CDR2 ANQGSEA. This CDR3 contains 14 residues. Trimming took 2 bases from V and 8 from J, leaving 18 bases between them. CDR3 residues: CSVESGANLGGYTF. The DNA for the CDR3 is TGCAGCGTTGAATCAGGAGCTAATTTGGGGGGCTACACCTTC.

CDR3 residues: CASKTGTTRIAKNIQYF. The CDR3 DNA sequence: TGTGCCAGCAAGACCGGGACTACCCGTATAGCCAAAAACATTCAGTACTTC. This sequence joins TRBV12-3 or TRBV12-4 and TRBJ2-4; 7 bases line up with TRBD2. V lost 7 bases, J lost 0 bases, and 12 bases stayed unmatched. The CDR3 extends over 17 amino acids.

The sample holds a few counts of this clonotype. This sequence joins TRBV7-9 and TRBJ2-1, with D perhaps TRBD1 or TRBD2 (7 bases each). The CDR3 is 14 residues long. CDR1 and CDR2 from the germline V gene are SEHNR and FQNEAQ (reference sequence). With 2 bases removed from V and 8 bases from J, the gap between germline ends came to 13 bases. The CDR3 sequence: CASSLQTGRDEQFF. In nucleotides, the CDR3 is TGTGCCAGCAGCTTACAGACAGGGAGGGATGAGCAGTTCTTC.

This chain connects TRBV7-4 to TRBJ1-2; D remains unclear. V lost 5 bases to trimming and J lost 10 bases, with 14 bases between them. The CDR3 length is 12 residues. Germline values: CDR1 SGHVT, CDR2 SQSDAQ. This chain's CDR3 is CASSPRRASYTF. CDR3 nucleotides: TGTGCCAGCAGCCCGCGACGGGCCTCCTACACCTTC. Full variable domain (missing parts from reference TRBV7-4 and TRBJ1-2): GAGVSQSPRYKVAKRGRDVALRCDSISGHVTLYWYRQTLGQGSEVLTYSQSDAQRDKSGRPSGRFSAERPERSVSTLKIQRTEQGDSAVYLCASSPRRASYTFGSGTRLTVV.

This chain links TRBV27 with TRBJ2-1; 7 positions match TRBD2. Trimming took 3 bases from V and 2 from J; bases not matched to a gene: 4. The germline V gene encodes CDR1 MNHEY and CDR2 SMNVEV (reference sequence). This CDR3 is built from 15 residues. The CDR3 region is CASSFKRGPYNEQFF. The CDR3 DNA reads as TGTGCCAGCAGTTTTAAGCGGGGCCCCTACAATGAGCAGTTCTTC.

The V and J genes are TRBV9 and TRBJ1-5, with D possibly TRBD1 on 5 matching bases. Germline assignment: CDR1 SGDLS and CDR2 YYNGEE. The CDR3 is 14 residues long. Trimming cost V 3 bases and J 5 bases, with 12 bases left between them. CDR3 in DNA: TGTGCCAGCAGCGGTGGCTTGGGGGATCAGCCCCAGCATTTT. Amino acids: CASSGGLGDQPQHF. The full variable domain, in which reference TRBV9 and TRBJ1-5 provide the parts outside the CDR3, is DSGVTQTPKHLITATGQRVTLRCSPRSGDLSVYWYQQSLDQGLQFLIQYYNGEERAKGNILERFSAQQFPDLHSELNLSSLELGDSALYFCASSGGLGDQPQHFGDGTRLSIL.

V gene TRBV28 combines with J gene TRBJ2-4, with D possibly TRBD2 on 6 matching bases. V lost 5 bases, J lost 3 bases, and 17 bases lay in between. The length of the CDR3 is 16 residues. The V gene's germline CDR1 is MDHEN and CDR2 SYDVKM. CDR3 sequence reads: CASSPGVGVGKNIQYF. Here the CDR3 DNA reads TGTGCCAGCAGTCCGGGAGTGGGGGTCGGCAAAAACATTCAGTACTTC.

The chain uses TRBV9 and TRBJ2-2; D tentatively fits TRBD1 or TRBD2 (5 bases each). The CDR3 has 15 amino acids. The germline V and J ends were trimmed by 4 bases and 1 base, with 11 bases remaining between them. CDR1 and CDR2 from the germline V gene are SGDLS and YYNGEE. In DNA form, the CDR3 reads TGTGCCAGCAGCACCCGGGACCTGAACACCGGGGAGCTGTTTTTT. Protein: CASSTRDLNTGELFF.